Each of the 8 T cell receptor beta chains below was sequenced from the same sample in a study of Graves' ophthalmopathy and Graves' hyperthyroidism (dated by TCRdb to between 2018 and 2020). The listed sequencing device is Illumina HiSeq 2000. For repertoire sequencing, the TCR beta CDR3 regions were amplified from RNA transcripts. The first round was an RT-PCR using HTBI primers with the Qiagen OneStep RT-PCR kit, and this first round was followed by a second-round multiplex PCR, then size selection and purification. TCRdb trimmed public reads at Q25 via fastp, called clones via MiXCR and kept in-frame beta chains. Identical CDR3 protein sequences are pooled into one entry, listed with their most common genes and DNA. The sample yields 500,000 to 700,000 distinct CDR3 sequences; approximately 22% were counted once. The ten largest clones take up roughly 6.9% of the sample. The sample taken for sequencing was peripheral blood. The receptors originated from a woman aged 18-30 years with stable Graves' hyperthyroidism. Some clones in this sample may be carry-over from other donors' samples. Donor details come from another sample of the same person, matched by shared clones.

Concerning this clonotype: One base away lies a much larger clone, so this may be a sequencing read error. It is likely a read error, because the conserved phenylalanine at the end of the CDR3 is missing. The chain employs TRBV19 and TRBJ1-5; possibly TRBD1 for D (6 bases). This CDR3 is 16 amino acids long. V lost 7 bases and J 3 bases, leaving 19 bases between the germline ends. Germline V lookup: CDR1 LNHDA, CDR2 SQIVND (reference sequence). CDR3: CASIGQHMGLNQPQHY. The DNA for the CDR3 is TGTGCCAGTATCGGACAGCACATGGGGCTCAATCAGCCCCAGCATTAT.

This clonotype was seen a single time. The CDR3 nucleotides read TGTGCCAGCACCCATGAACCTGAAGCTTTCTTT. Its protein is CASTHEPEAFF. The rearrangement joins TRBV28 to TRBJ1-1; D not certain. Deletions cut 7 bases from V and 6 bases from J, with 9 bases between. This CDR3 is 11 amino acids long. Germline V gives CDR1 MDHEN, CDR2 SYDVKM. Full variable domain (outside the CDR3, taken from reference TRBV28 and TRBJ1-1): DVKVTQSSRYLVKRTGEKVFLECVQDMDHENMFWYRQDPGLGLRLIYFSYDVKMKEKGDIPEGYSVSREKKERFSLILESASTNQTSMYLCASTHEPEAFFGQGTRLTVV.

This clonotype was recorded at least ten times. This chain joins TRBV12-3 or TRBV12-4 and TRBJ1-2, with D unresolved. The V gene lost 3 bases and the J gene lost 4 bases, with 15 bases spanning the gap. The CDR3 spans 15 residues. This chain's CDR3 is CASSFMGRRGYGYTF. The CDR3 DNA is TGTGCCAGCAGTTTTATGGGGAGGCGTGGCTATGGCTACACCTTC.

The genes are TRBV4-1 and TRBJ2-6; 7 bases match TRBD1. V lost 5 bases to trimming and J lost 0 bases; unmatched junction nucleotides: 10. CDR1 is MGHRA, CDR2 YSYEKL, per germline. The CDR3 sequence is 18 residues long. The CDR3: CASSDRDRAVSGANVLTF. The CDR3 DNA sequence: TGCGCCAGCAGCGATAGGGACAGAGCAGTCTCTGGGGCCAACGTCCTGACTTTC.

The V gene is TRBV20-1, the J gene TRBJ2-7, with 10 bases lining up with TRBD1. From germline, CDR1 is DFQATT and CDR2 SNEGSKA (reference sequence). This CDR3 spans 13 amino acids. V lost 5 bases, J lost 2 bases, and 3 bases stayed unmatched. The CDR3 is CSAATGGPYEQYF. CDR3 bases: TGCAGTGCTGCGACAGGGGGCCCCTACGAGCAGTACTTC.

This clonotype was seen repeatedly, ten times or more. The chain couples TRBV20-1 to TRBJ1-5; D remains unclear. The CDR3 contains 12 residues. V lost 0 bases to trimming and J lost 5 bases, with 5 bases between them. The germline CDR1 and CDR2 sequences are DFQATT and SNEGSKA (reference sequence). The CDR3 spells CSAREGHQPQHF. In DNA, the CDR3 is TGCAGTGCTAGAGAAGGTCATCAGCCCCAGCATTTT.

In this sample, this clonotype turned up a few times. The chain employs TRBV6-1 and TRBJ1-1; no reliable D call. Germline V gene lookup returns CDR1 MNHNS and CDR2 SASEGT. V was clipped by 7 bases and J by 2 bases, with 14 bases between them. This CDR3 has 14 residues. CDR3 bases: TGTGCCAGCACCCCCGGTTTTACAAACACTGAAGCTTTCTTT. Amino acids: CASTPGFTNTEAFF.

The rearrangement links TRBV6-5 to TRBJ2-5; no firm D call. The CDR3 is 15 amino acids. Trimming pared 2 bases from V and 5 bases from J, leaving 15 bases between. Germline V lookup: CDR1 MNHEY, CDR2 SVGAGI. CDR3 residues: CASSYGLLPPETQYF. CDR3 DNA sequence: TGTGCCAGCAGTTACGGGCTCCTCCCCCCGGAGACCCAGTACTTC.